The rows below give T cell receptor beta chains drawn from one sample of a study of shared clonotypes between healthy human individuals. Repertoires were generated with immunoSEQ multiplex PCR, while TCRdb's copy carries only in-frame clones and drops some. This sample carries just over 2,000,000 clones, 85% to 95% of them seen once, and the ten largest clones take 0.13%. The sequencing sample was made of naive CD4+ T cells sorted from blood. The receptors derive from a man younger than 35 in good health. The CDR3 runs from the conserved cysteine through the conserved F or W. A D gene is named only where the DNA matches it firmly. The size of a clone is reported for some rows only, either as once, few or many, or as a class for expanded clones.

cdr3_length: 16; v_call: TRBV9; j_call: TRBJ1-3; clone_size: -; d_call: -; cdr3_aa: CASSAPAGYSGNTIYF; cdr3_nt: TGTGCCAGCAGCGCCCCCGCCGGGTACTCTGGAAACACCATATATTTT
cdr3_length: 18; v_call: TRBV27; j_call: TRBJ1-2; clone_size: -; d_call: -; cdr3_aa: CASSPRGATVLGRMGYTF; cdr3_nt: TGTGCCAGCAGTCCCCGAGGGGCAACCGTGTTGGGGCGGATGGGCTACACCTTC
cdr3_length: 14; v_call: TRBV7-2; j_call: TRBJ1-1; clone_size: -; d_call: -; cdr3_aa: CASSPTTGNTEAFF; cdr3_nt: TGTGCCAGCAGCCCGACTACAGGGAACACTGAAGCTTTCTTT
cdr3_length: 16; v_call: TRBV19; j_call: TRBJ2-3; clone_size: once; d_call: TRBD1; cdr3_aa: CASSSRDRASTDTQYF; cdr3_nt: TGTGCCAGTAGTAGCCGGGACAGGGCTAGCACAGATACGCAGTATTTT
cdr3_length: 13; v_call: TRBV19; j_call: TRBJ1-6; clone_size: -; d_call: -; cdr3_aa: CASSITFRRALHF; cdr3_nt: TGTGCCAGTAGTATAACTTTTCGAAGGGCCCTCCACTTT
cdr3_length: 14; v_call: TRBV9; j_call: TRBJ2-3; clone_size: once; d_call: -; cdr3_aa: CASSAGLPADTQYF; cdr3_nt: TGTGCCAGCAGCGCGGGACTCCCGGCGGATACGCAGTATTTT
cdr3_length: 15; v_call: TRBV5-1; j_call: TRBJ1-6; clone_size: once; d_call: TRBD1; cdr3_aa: CASSPSQGANSPLHF; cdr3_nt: TGCGCCAGCAGCCCGTCCCAGGGGGCGAATTCACCCCTCCACTTT
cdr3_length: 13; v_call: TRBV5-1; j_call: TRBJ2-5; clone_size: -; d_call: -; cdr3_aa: CASSLVPRDPQYF; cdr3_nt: TGCGCCAGCAGCTTAGTCCCGAGGGACCCCCAGTACTTC
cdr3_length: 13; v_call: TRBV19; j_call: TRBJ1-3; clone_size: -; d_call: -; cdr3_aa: CASTFFGSDTIYF; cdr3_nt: TGTGCCAGTACGTTTTTTGGCTCGGACACCATATATTTT
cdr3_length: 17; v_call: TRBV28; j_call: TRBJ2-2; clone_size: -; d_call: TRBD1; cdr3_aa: CASSSTTGQGVIGELFF; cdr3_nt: TGTGCCAGCAGTTCGACGACCGGACAGGGGGTGATCGGGGAGCTGTTTTTT
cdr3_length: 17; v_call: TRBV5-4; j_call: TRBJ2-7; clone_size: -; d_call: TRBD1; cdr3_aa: CASSRPGTGVMGYEQYF; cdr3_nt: TGTGCCAGCAGCCGTCCCGGGACAGGGGTCATGGGCTACGAGCAGTACTTC
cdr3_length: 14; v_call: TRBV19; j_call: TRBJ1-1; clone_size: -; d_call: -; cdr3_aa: CASSRSSRNTEAFF; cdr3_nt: TGTGCCAGTAGTAGGAGTTCGCGAAACACTGAAGCTTTCTTT
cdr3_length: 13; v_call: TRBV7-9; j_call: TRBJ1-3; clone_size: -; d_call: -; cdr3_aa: CASRETSGNTIYF; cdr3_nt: TGTGCCAGCAGAGAGACCTCTGGAAACACCATATATTTT
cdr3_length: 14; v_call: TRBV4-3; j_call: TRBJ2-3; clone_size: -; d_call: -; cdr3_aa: CASSPTYNPDTQYF; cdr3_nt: TGCGCCAGCAGCCCAACTTACAACCCAGATACGCAGTATTTT
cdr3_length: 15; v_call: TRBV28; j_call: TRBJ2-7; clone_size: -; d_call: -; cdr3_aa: CASSPHPQGSYEQYF; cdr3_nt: TGTGCCAGCAGTCCCCACCCCCAGGGGTCCTACGAGCAGTACTTC
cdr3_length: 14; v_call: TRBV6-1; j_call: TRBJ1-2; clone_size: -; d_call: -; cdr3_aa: CASSEGVFNYGYTF; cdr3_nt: TGTGCCAGCAGTGAAGGTGTGTTTAACTATGGCTACACCTTC
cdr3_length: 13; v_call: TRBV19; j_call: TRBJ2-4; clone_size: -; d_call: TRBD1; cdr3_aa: CASSITGDDIQYF; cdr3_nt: TGTGCCAGTAGTATCACAGGGGACGACATTCAGTACTTC
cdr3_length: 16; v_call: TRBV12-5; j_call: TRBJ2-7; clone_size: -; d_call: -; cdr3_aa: CASGLAILPGGYEQYF; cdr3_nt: TGTGCTAGTGGTTTGGCTATACTCCCTGGAGGCTACGAGCAGTACTTC
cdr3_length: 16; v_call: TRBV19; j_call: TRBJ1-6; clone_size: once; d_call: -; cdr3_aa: CASTAGLSRANSPLHF; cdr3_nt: TGTGCCAGTACTGCCGGGCTTTCAAGGGCTAATTCACCCCTCCACTTT
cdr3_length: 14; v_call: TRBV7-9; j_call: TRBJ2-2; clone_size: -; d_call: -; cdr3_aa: CASSLGFHTGELFF; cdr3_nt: TGTGCCAGCAGCTTAGGGTTTCACACCGGGGAGCTGTTTTTT
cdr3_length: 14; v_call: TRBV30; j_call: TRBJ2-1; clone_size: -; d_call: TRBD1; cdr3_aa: CAWIGQGARNEQFF; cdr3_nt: TGTGCCTGGATCGGACAGGGGGCAAGGAATGAGCAGTTCTTC
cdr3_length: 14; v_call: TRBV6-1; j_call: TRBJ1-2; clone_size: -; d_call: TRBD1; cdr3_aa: CASSAQTGIYGYTF; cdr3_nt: TGTGCCAGCAGTGCTCAGACAGGGATCTATGGCTACACCTTC
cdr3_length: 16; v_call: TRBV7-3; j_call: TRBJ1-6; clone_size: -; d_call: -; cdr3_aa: CASSLRGSGKNSPLHF; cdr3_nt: TGTGCCAGCAGCTTAAGGGGATCTGGAAAGAATTCACCCCTCCACTTT
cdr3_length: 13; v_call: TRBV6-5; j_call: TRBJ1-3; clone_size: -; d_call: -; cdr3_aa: CASRTASGNTIYF; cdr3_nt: TGTGCCAGCAGGACGGCCTCTGGAAACACCATATATTTT
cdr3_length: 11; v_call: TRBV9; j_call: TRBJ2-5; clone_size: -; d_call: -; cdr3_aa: CASSMGETQYF; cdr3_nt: TGTGCCAGCAGCATGGGGGAGACCCAGTACTTC
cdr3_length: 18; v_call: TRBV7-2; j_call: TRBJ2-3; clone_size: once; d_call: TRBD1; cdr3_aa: CASSSTPDRLSRADTQYF; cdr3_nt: TGTGCCAGCAGCTCTACCCCGGACAGGCTATCAAGGGCAGATACGCAGTATTTT
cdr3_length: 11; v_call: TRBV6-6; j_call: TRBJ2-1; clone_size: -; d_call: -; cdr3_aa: CASTGVNEQFF; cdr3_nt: TGTGCCAGCACGGGCGTTAATGAGCAGTTCTTC
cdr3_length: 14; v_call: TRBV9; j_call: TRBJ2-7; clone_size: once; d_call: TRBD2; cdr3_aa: CASSPGLAGNEQYF; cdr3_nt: TGTGCCAGCAGCCCCGGACTAGCGGGTAACGAGCAGTACTTC
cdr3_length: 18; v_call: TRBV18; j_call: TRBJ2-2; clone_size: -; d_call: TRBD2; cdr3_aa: CASSPIYRGDANTGELFF; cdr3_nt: TGTGCCAGCTCACCAATTTACCGGGGGGACGCGAACACCGGGGAGCTGTTTTTT
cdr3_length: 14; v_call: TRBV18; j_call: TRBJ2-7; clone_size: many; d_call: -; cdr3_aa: CASSPPNTQREQYF; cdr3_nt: TGTGCCAGCTCACCACCGAACACCCAGAGAGAGCAGTACTTC
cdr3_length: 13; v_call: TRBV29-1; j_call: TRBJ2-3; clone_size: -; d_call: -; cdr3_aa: CSSGAVGGDTQYF; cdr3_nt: TGCAGCTCGGGGGCGGTGGGAGGAGATACGCAGTATTTT
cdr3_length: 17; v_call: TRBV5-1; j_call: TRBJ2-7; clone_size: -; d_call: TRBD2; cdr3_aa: CASSLGPSGRAGYEQYF; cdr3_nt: TGCGCCAGCAGCTTGGGTCCTAGCGGGAGGGCCGGGTACGAGCAGTACTTC
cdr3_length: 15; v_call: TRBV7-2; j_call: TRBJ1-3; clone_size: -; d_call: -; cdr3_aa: CASSPSGKGGNTIYF; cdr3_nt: TGTGCCAGCAGCCCCTCCGGGAAGGGTGGCAACACCATATATTTT
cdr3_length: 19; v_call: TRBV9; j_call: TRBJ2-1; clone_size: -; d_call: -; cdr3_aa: CASSSPRGIVYNSYNEQFF; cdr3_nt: TGTGCCAGCAGCTCGCCCCGCGGGATAGTTTACAACTCCTACAATGAGCAGTTCTTC
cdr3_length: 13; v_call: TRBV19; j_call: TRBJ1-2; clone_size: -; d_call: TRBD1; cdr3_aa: CASSWTGEYGYTF; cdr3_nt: TGTGCCAGTAGTTGGACAGGCGAATATGGCTACACCTTC
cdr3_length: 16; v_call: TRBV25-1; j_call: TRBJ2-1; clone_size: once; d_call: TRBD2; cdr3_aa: CASSDRSSGSTNEQFF; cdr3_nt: TGTGCCAGCAGTGATCGTTCTAGCGGGAGTACAAATGAGCAGTTCTTC
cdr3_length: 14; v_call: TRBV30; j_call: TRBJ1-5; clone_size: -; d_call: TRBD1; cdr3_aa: CAWRGKGAGQPQHF; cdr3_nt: TGTGCCTGGAGAGGGAAGGGGGCCGGTCAGCCCCAGCATTTT
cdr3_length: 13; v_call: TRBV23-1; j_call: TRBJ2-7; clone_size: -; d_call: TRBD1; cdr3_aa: CASSHTGVREQYF; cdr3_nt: TGCGCCAGCAGTCATACAGGGGTACGCGAGCAGTACTTC
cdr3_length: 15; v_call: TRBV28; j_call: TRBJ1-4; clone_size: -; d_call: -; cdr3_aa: CASSSNRELNEKLFF; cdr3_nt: TGTGCCAGCAGTTCTAACAGGGAGCTTAATGAAAAACTGTTTTTT
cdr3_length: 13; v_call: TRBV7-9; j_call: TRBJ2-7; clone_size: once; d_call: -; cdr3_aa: CASSLAGSYEQYF; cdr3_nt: TGTGCCAGCAGCTTAGCAGGGTCCTACGAGCAGTACTTC
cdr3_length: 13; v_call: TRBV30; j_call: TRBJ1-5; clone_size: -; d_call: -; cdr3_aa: CAWSSGVDQPQHF; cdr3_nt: TGTGCCTGGAGTTCCGGGGTGGATCAGCCCCAGCATTTT
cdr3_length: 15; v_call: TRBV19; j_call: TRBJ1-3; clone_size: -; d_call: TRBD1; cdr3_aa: CASSIKTGSGNTIYF; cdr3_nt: TGTGCCAGTAGTATCAAGACAGGGTCTGGAAACACCATATATTTT
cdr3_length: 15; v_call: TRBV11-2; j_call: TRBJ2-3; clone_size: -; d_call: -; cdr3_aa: CASSLNWQSTDTQYF; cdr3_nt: TGTGCCAGCAGCTTAAACTGGCAGTCCACAGATACGCAGTATTTT
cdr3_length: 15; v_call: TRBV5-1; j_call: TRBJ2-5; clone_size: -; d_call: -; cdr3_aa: CASSLAVGVQETQYF; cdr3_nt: TGCGCCAGCAGCTTGGCCGTCGGGGTACAAGAGACCCAGTACTTC
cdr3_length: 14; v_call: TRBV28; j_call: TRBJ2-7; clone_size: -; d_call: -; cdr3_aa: CASIPSGQGGEQYF; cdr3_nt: TGTGCCAGCATTCCCTCAGGGCAGGGCGGCGAGCAGTACTTC
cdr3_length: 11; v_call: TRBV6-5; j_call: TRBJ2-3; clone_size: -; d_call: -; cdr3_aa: CASRLGDTQYF; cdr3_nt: TGTGCCAGCAGATTAGGGGATACGCAGTATTTT
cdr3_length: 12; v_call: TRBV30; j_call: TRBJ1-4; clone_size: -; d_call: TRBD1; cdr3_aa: CASDRVNEKLFF; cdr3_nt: TGTGCCTCCGACAGGGTTAATGAAAAACTGTTTTTT
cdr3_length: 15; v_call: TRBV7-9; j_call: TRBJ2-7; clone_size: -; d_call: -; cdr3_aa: CASSLMQVGVYEQYF; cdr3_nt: TGTGCCAGCAGCTTAATGCAGGTAGGCGTCTACGAGCAGTACTTC
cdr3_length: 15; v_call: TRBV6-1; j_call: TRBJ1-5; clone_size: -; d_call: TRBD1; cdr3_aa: CASSERDRVNQPQHF; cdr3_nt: TGTGCCAGCAGTGAAAGGGACAGGGTCAATCAGCCCCAGCATTTT
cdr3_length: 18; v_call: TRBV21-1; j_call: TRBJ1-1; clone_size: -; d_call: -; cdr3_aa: CASSKARTDASMNTEAFF; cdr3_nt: TGTGCCAGCAGCAAAGCGAGGACGGATGCTTCCATGAACACTGAAGCTTTCTTT
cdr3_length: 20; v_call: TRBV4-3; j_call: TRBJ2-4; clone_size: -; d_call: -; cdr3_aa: CASSQDYRPAVDVAKNIQYF; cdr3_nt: TGCGCCAGCAGCCAAGATTATCGACCGGCCGTTGATGTGGCCAAAAACATTCAGTACTTC
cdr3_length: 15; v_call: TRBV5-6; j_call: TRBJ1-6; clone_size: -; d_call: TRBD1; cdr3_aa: CASSTGTGIGSPLHF; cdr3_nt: TGTGCCAGCAGCACCGGGACAGGGATTGGTTCACCCCTCCACTTT
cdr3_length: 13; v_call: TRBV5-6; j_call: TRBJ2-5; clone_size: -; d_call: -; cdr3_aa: CASSLGLGETQYF; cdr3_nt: TGTGCCAGCAGCTTGGGACTAGGAGAGACCCAGTACTTC
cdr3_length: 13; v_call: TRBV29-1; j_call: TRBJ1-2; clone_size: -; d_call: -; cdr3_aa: CSLGRGGSYGYTF; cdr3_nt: TGCAGCCTGGGGAGGGGAGGCTCCTATGGCTACACCTTC
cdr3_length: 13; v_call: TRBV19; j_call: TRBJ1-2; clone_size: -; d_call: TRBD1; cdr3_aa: CASTDREGYGYTF; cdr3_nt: TGTGCCAGTACCGACAGGGAAGGCTATGGCTACACCTTC
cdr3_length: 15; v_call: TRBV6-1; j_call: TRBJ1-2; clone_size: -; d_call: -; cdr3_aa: CASSVTGGGDYGYTF; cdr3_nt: TGTGCCAGCAGTGTAACAGGCGGGGGGGACTATGGCTACACCTTC
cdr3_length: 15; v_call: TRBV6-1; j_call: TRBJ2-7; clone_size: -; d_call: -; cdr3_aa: CASSGTGQISYEQYF; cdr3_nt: TGTGCCAGCAGTGGAACAGGGCAGATCTCCTACGAGCAGTACTTC
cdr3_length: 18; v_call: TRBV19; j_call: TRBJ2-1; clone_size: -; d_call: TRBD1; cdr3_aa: CASSLKWGPGGKDNEQFF; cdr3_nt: TGTGCCAGTAGTTTAAAGTGGGGACCAGGGGGCAAGGACAATGAGCAGTTCTTC